Below, one TCR beta chain is given with its context. Its antigen is unidentified. Data came from immunoSEQ multiplex PCR; TCRdb stores just in-frame clones and leaves some out. The sample yields some 8,000 clones, roughly 80% seen once. The sample comes from a study of T cell repertoires in ileal Crohn's disease. Study-level findings and limits: Sorted CD8 T cells held more high-frequency clones than CD4. Active smokers at surgery had more clonal expansions than non-smokers. Every patient over 26.8% clonality showed endoscopic recurrence.

V gave up 0 bases and J gave up 4 bases; unmatched junction bases: 4. CDR1 is LGHNA, CDR2 YNFKEQ, per germline. The CDR3 sequence is 16 residues long. The source of this sequence is an adult with Crohn's disease. The sequenced material came from ileal tissue. The chain is built from TRBV4-2 and TRBJ2-1, with 9 bases aligning to TRBD2. CDR3 sequence: CASSQDSSGGYNEQFF. CDR3 DNA sequence: TGTGCCAGCAGCCAAGATAGTAGCGGGGGATACAATGAGCAGTTCTTC.